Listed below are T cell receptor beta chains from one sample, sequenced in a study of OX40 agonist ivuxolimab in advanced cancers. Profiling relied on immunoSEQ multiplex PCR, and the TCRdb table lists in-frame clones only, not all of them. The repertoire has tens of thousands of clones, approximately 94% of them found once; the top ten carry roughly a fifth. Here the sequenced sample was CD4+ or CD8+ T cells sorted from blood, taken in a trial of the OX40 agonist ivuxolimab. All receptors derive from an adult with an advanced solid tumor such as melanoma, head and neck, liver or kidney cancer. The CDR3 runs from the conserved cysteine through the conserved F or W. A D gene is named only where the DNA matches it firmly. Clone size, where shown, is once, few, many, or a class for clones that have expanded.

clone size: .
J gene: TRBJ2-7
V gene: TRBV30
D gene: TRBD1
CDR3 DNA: TGTGCCTGGAGTGTACGGGGACAGGGTCACGAGCAGTACTTC
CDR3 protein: CAWSVRGQGHEQYF

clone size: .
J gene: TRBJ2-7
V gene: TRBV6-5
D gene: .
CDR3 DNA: TGTGCCAGCAGGGGGCTAGGGAGCGGGTTATACGAGCAGTACTTC
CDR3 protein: CASRGLGSGLYEQYF

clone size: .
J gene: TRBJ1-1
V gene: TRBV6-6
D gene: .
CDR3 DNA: TGTGCCAGCACGTGGGGAGGAACTGAAGCTTTCTTT
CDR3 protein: CASTWGGTEAFF

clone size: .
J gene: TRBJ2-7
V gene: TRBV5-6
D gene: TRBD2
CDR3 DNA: TGTGCCAGCAGCTCGAGGACTAGCGGGAGCTCTGACGAGCAGTACTTC
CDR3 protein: CASSSRTSGSSDEQYF

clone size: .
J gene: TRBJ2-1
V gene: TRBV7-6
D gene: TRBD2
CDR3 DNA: TGTGCCAGCAGCTTAGCGCAACTAGCGGGGGATTTCTCCTACAATGAGCAGTTCTTC
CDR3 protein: CASSLAQLAGDFSYNEQFF

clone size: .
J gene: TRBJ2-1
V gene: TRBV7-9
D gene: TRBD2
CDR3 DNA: TGTGCCAGCAGCCGTATACTAGCGAATGAGCAGTTCTTC
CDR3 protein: CASSRILANEQFF

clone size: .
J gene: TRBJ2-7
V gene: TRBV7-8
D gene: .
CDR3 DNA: TGTGCCAGCAGCTTCCCAACTCTGAACAGTCAACCCTACGAGCAGTACTTC
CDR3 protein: CASSFPTLNSQPYEQYF

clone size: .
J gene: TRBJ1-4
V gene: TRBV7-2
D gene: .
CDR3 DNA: TGTGCCAGCAGCTTAGGGTATGGGCAGACTAATGAAAAACTGTTTTTT
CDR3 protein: CASSLGYGQTNEKLFF

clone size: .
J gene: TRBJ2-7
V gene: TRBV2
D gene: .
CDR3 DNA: TGTGCCAGCTCCCCCCGAGCCTACGAGCAGTACTTC
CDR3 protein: CASSPRAYEQYF

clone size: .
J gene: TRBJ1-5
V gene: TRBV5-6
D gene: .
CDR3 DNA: TGTGCCAGCAGCTTGGCCGGGGTGAGCAATCAGCCCCAGCATTTT
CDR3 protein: CASSLAGVSNQPQHF

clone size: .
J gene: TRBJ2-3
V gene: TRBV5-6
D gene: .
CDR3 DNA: TGTGCCAGCAGCTTGGAGAGAAGAGATACGCAGTATTTT
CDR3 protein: CASSLERRDTQYF

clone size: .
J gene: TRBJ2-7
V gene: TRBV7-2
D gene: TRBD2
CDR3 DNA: TGTGCCAGCAGCTACGCGGGAGGGCCGGGGGAGCAGTACTTC
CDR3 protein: CASSYAGGPGEQYF

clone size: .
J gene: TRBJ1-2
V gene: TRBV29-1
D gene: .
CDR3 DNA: TGCAGCGTCGAAACCTACCTAGAATACACCTTC
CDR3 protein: CSVETYLEYTF

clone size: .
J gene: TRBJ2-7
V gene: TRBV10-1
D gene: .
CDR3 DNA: TGCGCCAGCCCTAATCAGTACTTC
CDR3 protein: CASPNQYF

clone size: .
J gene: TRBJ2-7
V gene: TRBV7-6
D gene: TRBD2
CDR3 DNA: TGTGCCAGCAGCTCGATTAGCGGGTCAACCACTTACGAGCAGTACTTC
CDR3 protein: CASSSISGSTTYEQYF

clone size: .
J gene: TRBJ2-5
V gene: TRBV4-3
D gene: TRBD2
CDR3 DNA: TGCGCCAGCAGCCAAGGGACCGCGAATGCCGCTAGCGGGCAAGAGACCCAGTACTTC
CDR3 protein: CASSQGTANAASGQETQYF

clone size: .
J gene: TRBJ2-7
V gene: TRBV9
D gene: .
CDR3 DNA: TGTGCCAGCAGCCCGGATGACGGCGGGACCTCCTACGAGCAGTACTTC
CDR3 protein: CASSPDDGGTSYEQYF

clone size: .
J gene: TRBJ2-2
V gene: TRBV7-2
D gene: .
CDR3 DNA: TGTGCCAGCAGCGCCGTTACCGGGGAGCTGTTTTTT
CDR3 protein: CASSAVTGELFF

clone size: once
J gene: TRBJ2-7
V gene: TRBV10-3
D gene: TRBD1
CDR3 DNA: TGTGCCATCAGTAATACCGGGACAGCAACTTACGAGCAGTACTTC
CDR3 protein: CAISNTGTATYEQYF

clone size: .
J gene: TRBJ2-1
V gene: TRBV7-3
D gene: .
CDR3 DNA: TGTGCCAGCAGCCCAACAGGGATCAATGAGCAGTTCTTC
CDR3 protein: CASSPTGINEQFF

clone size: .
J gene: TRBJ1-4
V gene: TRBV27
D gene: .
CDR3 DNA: TGTGCCAGCAGTCCCTGGGGAGGGAATGAAAAACTGTTTTTT
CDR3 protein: CASSPWGGNEKLFF

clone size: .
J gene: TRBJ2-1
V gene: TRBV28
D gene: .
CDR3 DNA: TGTGCCAGCAGACCAGGGGTCAAGCTCCCCAATGAGCAGTTCTTC
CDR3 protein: CASRPGVKLPNEQFF

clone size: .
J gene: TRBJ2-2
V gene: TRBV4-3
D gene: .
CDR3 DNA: TGCGCCAGCAGCCAAGACAACGGGGAGCTGTTTTTT
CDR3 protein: CASSQDNGELFF

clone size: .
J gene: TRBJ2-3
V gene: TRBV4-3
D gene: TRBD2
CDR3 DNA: TGCGCCAGCAGCCAAGGGGGGAAGCGGGAGAGAAGCACAGATACGCAGTATTTT
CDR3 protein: CASSQGGKRERSTDTQYF

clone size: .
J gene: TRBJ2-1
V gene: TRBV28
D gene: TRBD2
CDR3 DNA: TGTGCCAGCAGTCAAGGACTAGCGGGAGGGCCGAATGAGCAGTTCTTC
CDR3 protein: CASSQGLAGGPNEQFF

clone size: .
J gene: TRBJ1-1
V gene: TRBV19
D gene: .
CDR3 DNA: TGTGCCAGTAGTATTTGGGGGGGAACTGAAGCTTTCTTT
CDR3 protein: CASSIWGGTEAFF

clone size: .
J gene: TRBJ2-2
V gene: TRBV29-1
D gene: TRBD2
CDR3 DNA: TGCAGCGTTGTGGATAGCGGGAGTGAAGTGAACACCGGGGAGCTGTTTTTT
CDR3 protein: CSVVDSGSEVNTGELFF

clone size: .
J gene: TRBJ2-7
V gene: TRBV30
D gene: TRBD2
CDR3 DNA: TGTGCCTGGGGGATTAGCGGGACCCACTACGAGCAGTACTTC
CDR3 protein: CAWGISGTHYEQYF

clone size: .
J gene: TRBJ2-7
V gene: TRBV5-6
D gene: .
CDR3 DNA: TGTGCCAGCAGAGGGAGAGGGCCCTACGAGCAGTACTTC
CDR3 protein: CASRGRGPYEQYF

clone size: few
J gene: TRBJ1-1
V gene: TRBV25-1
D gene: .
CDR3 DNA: TGTGCCAGCACCCTAGGGGGGACTGAAGCTTTCTTT
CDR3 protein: CASTLGGTEAFF

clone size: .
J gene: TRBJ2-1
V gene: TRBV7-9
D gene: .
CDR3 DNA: TGTGCCAGCAGCTTTACTGGCAGCTCCTACAATGAGCAGTTCTTC
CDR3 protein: CASSFTGSSYNEQFF

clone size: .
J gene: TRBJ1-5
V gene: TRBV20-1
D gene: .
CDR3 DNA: TGCACCCCCTCGGGGCGTCAGCCCCAGCATTTT
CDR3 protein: CTPSGRQPQHF

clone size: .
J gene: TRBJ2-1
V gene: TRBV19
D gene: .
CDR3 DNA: TGTGCCAGTAGTATAGACCGAACGACGGGCTACAATGAGCAGTTCTTC
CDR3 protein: CASSIDRTTGYNEQFF

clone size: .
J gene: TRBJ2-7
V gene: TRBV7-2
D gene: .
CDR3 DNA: TGTGCCAGCAGCCCCTTACTTTACGAGCAGTACTTC
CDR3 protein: CASSPLLYEQYF

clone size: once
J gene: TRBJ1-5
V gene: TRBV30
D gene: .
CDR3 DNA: TGTGCCTGGAGTGTAACGGACGACCGGGCCCAGCATTTT
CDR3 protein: CAWSVTDDRAQHF

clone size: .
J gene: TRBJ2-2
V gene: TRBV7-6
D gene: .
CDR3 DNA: TGTGCCAGCAGCTTAACAGGGAACACCGGGGAGCTGTTTTTT
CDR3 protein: CASSLTGNTGELFF

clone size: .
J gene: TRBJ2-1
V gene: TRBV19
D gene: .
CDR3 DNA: TGTGCCACCCTCGAGGGGGTTGGGACGCCGAATGAGCAGTTCTTC
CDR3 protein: CATLEGVGTPNEQFF

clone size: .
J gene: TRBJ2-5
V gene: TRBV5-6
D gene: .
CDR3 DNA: TGTGCCAGCAGCCGGAGCGGGGAGACCCAGTACTTC
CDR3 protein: CASSRSGETQYF

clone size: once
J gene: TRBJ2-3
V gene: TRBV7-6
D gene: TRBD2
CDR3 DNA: TGTGCCAGCAGCGGGAGCGGGGCTAGCACAGATACGCAGTATTTT
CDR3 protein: CASSGSGASTDTQYF

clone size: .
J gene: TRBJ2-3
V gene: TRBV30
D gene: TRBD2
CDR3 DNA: TGTGCCTGGAGTACGACTAGCAGTAGCACAGATACGCAGTATTTT
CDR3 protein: CAWSTTSSSTDTQYF

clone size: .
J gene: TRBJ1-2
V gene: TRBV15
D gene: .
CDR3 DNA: TGTGCCACCAGCAGTCAGGGACGCTATGGCTACACCTTC
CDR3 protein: CATSSQGRYGYTF

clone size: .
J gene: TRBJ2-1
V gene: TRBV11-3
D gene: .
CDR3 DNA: TGTGCCAGCAGCTTCCTTAGCGGCAATGAGCAGTTCTTC
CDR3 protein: CASSFLSGNEQFF

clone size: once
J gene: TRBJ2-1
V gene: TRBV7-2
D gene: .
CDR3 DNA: TGTGCCAGCAGCTTAGTCGGAGGGCCGTATAATGAGCAGTTCTTC
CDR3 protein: CASSLVGGPYNEQFF

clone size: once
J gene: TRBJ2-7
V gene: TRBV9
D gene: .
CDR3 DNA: TGTGCCAGCAGCGTAGCCAGGGAGTCCTACGAGCAGTACTTC
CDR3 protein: CASSVARESYEQYF

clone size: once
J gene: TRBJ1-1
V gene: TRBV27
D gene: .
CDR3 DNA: TGTGCCAGCACTTCAGGGAGCCTGAACACTGAAGCTTTCTTT
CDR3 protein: CASTSGSLNTEAFF

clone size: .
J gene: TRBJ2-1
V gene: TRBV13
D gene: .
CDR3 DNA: TGTGCCAGCAGCTTAGGCCTAGTCTCCTACAATGAGCAGTTCTTC
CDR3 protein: CASSLGLVSYNEQFF

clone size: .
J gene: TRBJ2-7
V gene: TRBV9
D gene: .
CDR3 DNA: TGTGCCAGCAGCGTAGAGAATGGCGAGCAGTACTTC
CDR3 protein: CASSVENGEQYF

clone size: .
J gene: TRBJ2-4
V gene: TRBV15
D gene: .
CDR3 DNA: TGTGCCACCAGCACTGCGGATTTAGCCAAAAACATTCAGTACTTC
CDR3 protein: CATSTADLAKNIQYF

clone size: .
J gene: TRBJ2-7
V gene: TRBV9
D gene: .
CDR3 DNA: TGTGCCAGCAGCGTAACGACTGGAACTGTCTACGAGCAGTACTTC
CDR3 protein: CASSVTTGTVYEQYF

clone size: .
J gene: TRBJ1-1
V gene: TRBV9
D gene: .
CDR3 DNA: TGTGCCAGCAGCGTAGCGGGGATCACTGAAGCTTTCTTT
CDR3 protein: CASSVAGITEAFF

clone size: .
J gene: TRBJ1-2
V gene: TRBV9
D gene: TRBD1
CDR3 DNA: TGTGCCAGCAGCCCAGGGGGCGCGACACCCTATGGCTACACCTTC
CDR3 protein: CASSPGGATPYGYTF

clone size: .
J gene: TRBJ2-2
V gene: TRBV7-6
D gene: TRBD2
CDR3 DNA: TGTGCCAGCAGCCCATTTATAGCGGGCGGCACCGGGGAGCTGTTTTTT
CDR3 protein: CASSPFIAGGTGELFF

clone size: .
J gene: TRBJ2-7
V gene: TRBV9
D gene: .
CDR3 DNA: TGTGCCAGCAGCGTAGGATCCGGAGCCTCCTACGAGCAGTACTTC
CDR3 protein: CASSVGSGASYEQYF

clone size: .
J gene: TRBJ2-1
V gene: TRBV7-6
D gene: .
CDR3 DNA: TGTGCCAGCAGCAGTCCAACAGTGTCCTTCGATGAGCAGTTCTTC
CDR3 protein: CASSSPTVSFDEQFF